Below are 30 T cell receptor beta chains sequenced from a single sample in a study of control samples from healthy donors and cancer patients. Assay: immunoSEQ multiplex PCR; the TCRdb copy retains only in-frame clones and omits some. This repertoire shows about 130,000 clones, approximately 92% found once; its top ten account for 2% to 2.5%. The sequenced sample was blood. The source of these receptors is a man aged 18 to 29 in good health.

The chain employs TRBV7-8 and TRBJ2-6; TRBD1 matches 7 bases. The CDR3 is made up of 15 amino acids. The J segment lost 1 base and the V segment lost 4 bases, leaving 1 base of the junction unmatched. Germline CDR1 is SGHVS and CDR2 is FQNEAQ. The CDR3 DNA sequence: TGTGCCAGCAGCTCGACAGGGTCTGGGGCCAACGTCCTGACTTTC. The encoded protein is CASSSTGSGANVLTF.

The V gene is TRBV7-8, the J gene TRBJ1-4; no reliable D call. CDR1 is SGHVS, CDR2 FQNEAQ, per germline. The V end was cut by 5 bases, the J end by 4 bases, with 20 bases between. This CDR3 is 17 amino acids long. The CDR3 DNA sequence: TGTGCCAGCAGCCCCTGGGCATACAGCGTCAATAATGAAAAACTGTTTTTT. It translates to CASSPWAYSVNNEKLFF. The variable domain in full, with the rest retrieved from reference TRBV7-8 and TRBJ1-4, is GAGVSQSPRYKVAKRGQDVALRCDPISGHVSLFWYQQALGQGPEFLTYFQNEAQLDKSGLPSDRFFAERPEGSVSTLKIQRTQQEDSAVYLCASSPWAYSVNNEKLFFGSGTQLSVL.

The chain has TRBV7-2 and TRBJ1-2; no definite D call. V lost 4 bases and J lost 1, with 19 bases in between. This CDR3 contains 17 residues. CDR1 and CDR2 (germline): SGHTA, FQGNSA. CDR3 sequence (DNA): TGTGCCAGCAGCTCCACTCAAAGACACCCGTTTAACTATGGCTACACCTTC. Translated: CASSSTQRHPFNYGYTF.

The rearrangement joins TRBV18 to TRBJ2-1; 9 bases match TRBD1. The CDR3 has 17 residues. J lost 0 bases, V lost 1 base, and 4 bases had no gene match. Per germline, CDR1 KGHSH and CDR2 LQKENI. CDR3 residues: CASSPRVTGGSYNEQFF. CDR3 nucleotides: TGTGCCAGCTCACCACGGGTGACAGGGGGCTCCTACAATGAGCAGTTCTTC.

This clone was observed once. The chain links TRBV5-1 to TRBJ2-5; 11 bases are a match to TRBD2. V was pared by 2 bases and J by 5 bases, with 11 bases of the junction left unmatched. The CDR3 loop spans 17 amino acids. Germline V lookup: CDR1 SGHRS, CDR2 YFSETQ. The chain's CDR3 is CASSLLTSGENRETQYF. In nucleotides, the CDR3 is TGCGCCAGCAGCTTATTGACTAGCGGGGAAAATAGGGAGACCCAGTACTTC.

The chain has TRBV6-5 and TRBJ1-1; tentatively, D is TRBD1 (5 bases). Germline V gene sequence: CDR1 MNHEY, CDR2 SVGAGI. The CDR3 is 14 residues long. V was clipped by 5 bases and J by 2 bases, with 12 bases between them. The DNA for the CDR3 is TGTGCCAGCAGTAGACCGGGACGAAACACTGAAGCTTTCTTT. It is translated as CASSRPGRNTEAFF.

CDR3 nucleotide sequence: TGTGCCAGTAGCATTTCAACCGGGACAGATAATCAGCCCCAGCATTTT. Its protein product is CASSISTGTDNQPQHF. The gene calls are TRBV19 and TRBJ1-5, with TRBD1 matching over 7 bases. The V gene end was trimmed by 6 bases and the J gene end by 4 bases; junction bases not matched to a gene: 12. This CDR3 contains 16 residues. The germline V gene has CDR1 LNHDA and CDR2 SQIVND (reference sequence).

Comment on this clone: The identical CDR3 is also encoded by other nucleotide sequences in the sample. For the CDR3, the DNA is TGTGCCAGCAGCTTAACGGGGGGCTACGAGCAGTACTTC. Its protein is CASSLTGGYEQYF. J is TRBJ2-7 and V is TRBV7-2; 7 nucleotides line up with TRBD2. CDR3 size: 13 residues. Germline values: CDR1 SGHTA, CDR2 FQGNSA. After removal of 2 bases from V and 3 bases from J, the junction contained 1 base not matched to a gene.

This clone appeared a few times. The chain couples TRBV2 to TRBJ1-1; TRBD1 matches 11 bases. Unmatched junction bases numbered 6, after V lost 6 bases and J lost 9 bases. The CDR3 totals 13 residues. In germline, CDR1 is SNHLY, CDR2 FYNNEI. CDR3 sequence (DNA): TGTGCCAGCAGCACCGGGGACAGGGGGAAAGCTTTCTTT. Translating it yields CASSTGDRGKAFF.

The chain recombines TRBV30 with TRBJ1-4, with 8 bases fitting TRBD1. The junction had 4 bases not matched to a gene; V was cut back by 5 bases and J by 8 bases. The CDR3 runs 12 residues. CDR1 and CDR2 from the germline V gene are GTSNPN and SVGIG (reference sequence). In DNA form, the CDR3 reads TGTGCCTGGGGACAGGGCGGCGAAAAACTGTTTTTT. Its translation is CAWGQGGEKLFF.

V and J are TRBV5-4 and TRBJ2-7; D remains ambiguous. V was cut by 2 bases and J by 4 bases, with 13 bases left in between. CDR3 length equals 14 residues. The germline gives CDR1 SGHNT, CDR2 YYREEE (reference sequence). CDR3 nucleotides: TGTGCCAGCAGCTTTGACGGCCTGGAATACGAGCAGTACGTC. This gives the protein CASSFDGLEYEQYV.

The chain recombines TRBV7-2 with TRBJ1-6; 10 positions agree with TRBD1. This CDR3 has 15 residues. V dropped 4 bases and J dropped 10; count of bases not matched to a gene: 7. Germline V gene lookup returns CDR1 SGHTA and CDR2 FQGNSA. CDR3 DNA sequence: TGTGCCAGCAGCTGGGCCGGGACAGGGGACTCACCCCTCCACTTT. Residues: CASSWAGTGDSPLHF.

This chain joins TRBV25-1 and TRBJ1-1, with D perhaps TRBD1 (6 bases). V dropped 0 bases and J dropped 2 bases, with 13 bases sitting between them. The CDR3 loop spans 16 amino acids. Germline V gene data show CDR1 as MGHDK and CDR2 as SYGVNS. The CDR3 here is CASSEYGGRRNTEAFF. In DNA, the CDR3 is TGTGCCAGCAGTGAATACGGGGGGCGGAGAAACACTGAAGCTTTCTTT.

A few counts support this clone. The CDR3, as DNA: TGTGCCACCAGCCGAGGGTTCGCTGAAGCTTTCTTT. This gives the protein CATSRGFAEAFF. The genes are TRBV15 and TRBJ1-1; D call uncertain. Germline V gene data show CDR1 as LNHNV and CDR2 as YYDKDF (reference sequence). CDR3 length: 12 amino acids. V lost 5 bases to trimming and J lost 6 bases, with 10 bases between them.

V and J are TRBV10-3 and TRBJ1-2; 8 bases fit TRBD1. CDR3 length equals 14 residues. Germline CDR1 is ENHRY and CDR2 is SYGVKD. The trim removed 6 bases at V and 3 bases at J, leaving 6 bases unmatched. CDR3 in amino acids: CAIRAQGEDYGYTF. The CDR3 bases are TGTGCCATCAGAGCACAGGGGGAAGACTATGGCTACACCTTC.

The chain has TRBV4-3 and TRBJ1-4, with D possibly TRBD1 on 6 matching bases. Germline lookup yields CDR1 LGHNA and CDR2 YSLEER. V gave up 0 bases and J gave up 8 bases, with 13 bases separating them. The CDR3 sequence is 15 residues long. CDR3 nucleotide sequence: TGCGCCAGCAGCCAAGATGTCAGGGGAGGAGAAAAACTGTTTTTT. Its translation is CASSQDVRGGEKLFF.

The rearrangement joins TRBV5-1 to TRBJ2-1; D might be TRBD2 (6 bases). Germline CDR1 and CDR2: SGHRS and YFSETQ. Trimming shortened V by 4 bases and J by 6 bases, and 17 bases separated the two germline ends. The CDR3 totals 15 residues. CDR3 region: CASSPRVAASNEQFF. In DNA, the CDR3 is TGCGCCAGCAGCCCTCGGGTAGCGGCTTCCAATGAGCAGTTCTTC.

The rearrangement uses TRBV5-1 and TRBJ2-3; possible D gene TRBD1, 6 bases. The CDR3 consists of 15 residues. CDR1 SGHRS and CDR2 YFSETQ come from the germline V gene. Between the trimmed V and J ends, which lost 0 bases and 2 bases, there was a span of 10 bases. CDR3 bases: TGCGCCAGCAGCTTGGGCACAGGGAACACAGATACGCAGTATTTT. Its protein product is CASSLGTGNTDTQYF.

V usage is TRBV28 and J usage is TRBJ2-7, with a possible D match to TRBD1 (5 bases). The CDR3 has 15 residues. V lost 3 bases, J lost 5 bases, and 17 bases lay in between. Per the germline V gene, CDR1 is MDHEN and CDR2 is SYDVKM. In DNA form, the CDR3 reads TGTGCCAGCAGTTTGGCTTACGGACCCAGGGACGAGCAGTACTTC. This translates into CASSLAYGPRDEQYF.

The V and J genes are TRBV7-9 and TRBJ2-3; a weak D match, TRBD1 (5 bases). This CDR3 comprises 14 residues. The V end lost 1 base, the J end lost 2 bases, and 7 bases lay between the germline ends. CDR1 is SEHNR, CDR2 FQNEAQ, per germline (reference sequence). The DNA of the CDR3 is TGTGCCAGCAGCTTAGAGGGGCCCACAGATACGCAGTATTTT. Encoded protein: CASSLEGPTDTQYF.

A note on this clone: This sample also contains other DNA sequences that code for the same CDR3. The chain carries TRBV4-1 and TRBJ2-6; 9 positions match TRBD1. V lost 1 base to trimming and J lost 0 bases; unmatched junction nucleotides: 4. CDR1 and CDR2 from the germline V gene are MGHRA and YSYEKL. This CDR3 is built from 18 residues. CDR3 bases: TGCGCCAGCAGCCAAGCTCGGGACAGGGACTCTGGGGCCAACGTCCTGACTTTC. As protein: CASSQARDRDSGANVLTF.

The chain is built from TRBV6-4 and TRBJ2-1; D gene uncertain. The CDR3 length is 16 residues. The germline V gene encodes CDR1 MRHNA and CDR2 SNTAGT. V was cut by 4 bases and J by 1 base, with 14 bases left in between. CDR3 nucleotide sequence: TGTGCCAGCAGTGCCCCGTTTCCCGATTCCTACAATGAGCAGTTCTTC. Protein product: CASSAPFPDSYNEQFF.

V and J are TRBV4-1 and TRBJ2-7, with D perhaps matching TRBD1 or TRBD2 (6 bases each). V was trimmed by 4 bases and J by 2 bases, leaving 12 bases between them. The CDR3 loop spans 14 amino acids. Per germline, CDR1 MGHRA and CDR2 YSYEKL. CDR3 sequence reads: CASSRYREAYEQYF. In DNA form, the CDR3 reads TGCGCCAGCAGCCGCTACAGGGAGGCCTACGAGCAGTACTTC.

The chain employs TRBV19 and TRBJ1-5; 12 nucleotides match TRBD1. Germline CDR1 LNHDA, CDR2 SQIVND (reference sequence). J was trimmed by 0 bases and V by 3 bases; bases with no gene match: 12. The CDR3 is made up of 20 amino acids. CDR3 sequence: CASSIGRWGQGAGSNQPQHF. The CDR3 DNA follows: TGTGCCAGTAGTATCGGGCGATGGGGACAGGGGGCCGGTAGCAATCAGCCCCAGCATTTT.

CDR3 region: CATQGGGGGTQYF. CDR3 in DNA: TGCGCCACCCAGGGGGGGGGAGGTGGGACCCAGTACTTC. The V call is TRBV10-2, the J call TRBJ2-5; D is perhaps TRBD1 or TRBD2 (7 bases each). Germline CDR1 and CDR2: WSHSY and SAAADI. V shed 10 bases and J shed 7 bases, with 19 bases lying between them. This CDR3 has 13 amino acids.

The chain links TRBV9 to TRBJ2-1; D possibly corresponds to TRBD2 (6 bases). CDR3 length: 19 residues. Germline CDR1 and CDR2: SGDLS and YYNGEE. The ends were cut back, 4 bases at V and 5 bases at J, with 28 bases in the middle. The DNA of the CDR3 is TGTGCCAGCAGCCTTCAAGCTTCTGTGGCGGGAAACTTTAACAATGAGCAGTTCTTC. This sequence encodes CASSLQASVAGNFNNEQFF.

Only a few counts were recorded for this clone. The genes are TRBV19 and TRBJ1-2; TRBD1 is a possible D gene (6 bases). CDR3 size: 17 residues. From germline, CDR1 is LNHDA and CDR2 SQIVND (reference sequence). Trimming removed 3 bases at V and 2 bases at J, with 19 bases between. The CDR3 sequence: CASSISAGRGSNYGYTF. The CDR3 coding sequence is TGTGCCAGTAGTATTTCGGCAGGTAGGGGGTCGAACTATGGCTACACCTTC.

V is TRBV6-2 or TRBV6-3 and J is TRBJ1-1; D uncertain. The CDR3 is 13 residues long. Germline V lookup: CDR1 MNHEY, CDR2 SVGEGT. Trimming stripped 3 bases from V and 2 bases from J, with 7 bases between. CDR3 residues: CASSYMFNTEAFF. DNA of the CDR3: TGTGCCAGCAGTTATATGTTTAACACTGAAGCTTTCTTT.

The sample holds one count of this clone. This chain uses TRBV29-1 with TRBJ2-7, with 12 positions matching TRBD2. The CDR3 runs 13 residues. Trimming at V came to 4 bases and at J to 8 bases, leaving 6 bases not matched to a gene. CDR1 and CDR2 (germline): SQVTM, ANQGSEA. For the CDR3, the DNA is TGCAGCGTTGTACCTAGCGGGGGGGCCAAGCAGTACTTC. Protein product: CSVVPSGGAKQYF.

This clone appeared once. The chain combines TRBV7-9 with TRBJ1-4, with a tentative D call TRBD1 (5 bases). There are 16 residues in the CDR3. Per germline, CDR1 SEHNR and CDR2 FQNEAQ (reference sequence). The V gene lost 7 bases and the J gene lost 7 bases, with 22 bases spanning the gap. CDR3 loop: CASTGFGSPSSEKLFF. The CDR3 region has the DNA TGTGCCAGCACAGGGTTTGGGTCTCCTTCTAGTGAAAAACTGTTTTTT.